This record covers a single T cell receptor (beta chain). Clones were read by immunoSEQ multiplex PCR, and TCRdb kept only the in-frame ones, dropping some. The sample has 150,000 to 200,000 clones; around 78% are singletons. The sample comes from a study of blood T cell repertoires in COVID-19. Germline CDR1 reads MNHEY; CDR2 reads SVGAGI. There are 12 residues in the CDR3. V was pared by 7 bases and J by 5 bases, with 11 bases between. The sample was peripheral blood. This sequence originates from a woman of 80 years or more with active or convalescent COVID-19. The rearrangement joins TRBV6-5 to TRBJ1-2; D unresolved. The chain's CDR3 is CASMRPSYGYTF. In DNA, the CDR3 is TGTGCCAGCATGCGCCCCTCTTATGGCTACACCTTC.